Presented here are 20 T cell receptor beta chains from one specimen sequenced in a study of OX40 agonist ivuxolimab in advanced cancers. This table comes from immunoSEQ multiplex PCR, and its TCRdb copy is limited to in-frame clones, with some not included. The table records tens of thousands of clones, 85% of them present only once. Material: CD4+ or CD8+ T cells sorted from blood, obtained in a trial of the OX40 agonist ivuxolimab. The receptors were sampled from an adult with an advanced solid tumor such as melanoma, head and neck, liver or kidney cancer.

The chain couples TRBV9 to TRBJ1-5; D might be TRBD1 (5 bases). The CDR3 length is 15 residues. The germline gives CDR1 SGDLS, CDR2 YYNGEE. The V end lost 4 bases, the J end lost 5 bases, and 16 bases lay between the germline ends. DNA of the CDR3: TGTGCCAGCAGCACCAGACCCGGGGGAGATCAGCCCCAGCATTTT. It translates to CASSTRPGGDQPQHF.

The chain is built from TRBV30 and TRBJ1-3; D not certain. The V gene lost 5 bases and the J gene lost 4 bases, with 3 bases spanning the gap. In germline, CDR1 is GTSNPN, CDR2 SVGIG (reference sequence). The CDR3 has 10 residues. The CDR3 DNA sequence: TGTGCCTGGCTGGGAAACACCATATATTTT. It translates to CAWLGNTIYF.

V usage is TRBV15 and J usage is TRBJ1-6, with no clear D. The CDR3 consists of 20 residues. The V gene lost 0 bases and the J gene lost 0 bases, with 18 bases spanning the gap. Germline CDR1 reads LNHNV; CDR2 reads YYDKDF (reference sequence). CDR3: CATSRDILWGTDSYNSPLHF. In DNA, the CDR3 is TGTGCCACCAGCAGAGATATTTTATGGGGAACCGACTCCTATAATTCACCCCTCCACTTT.

The chain joins TRBV18 to TRBJ1-2; TRBD1 matches 8 bases. The CDR3 is 15 residues long. The V gene end was trimmed by 0 bases and the J gene end by 6 bases; junction bases not matched to a gene: 6. Germline lookup yields CDR1 KGHSH and CDR2 LQKENI. In nucleotides, the CDR3 is TGTGCCAGCTCACCACCGACCCAGGGGGCGGATGGCTACACCTTC. The encoded protein is CASSPPTQGADGYTF.

The chain joins TRBV5-1 to TRBJ1-5, with TRBD1 as a possible D gene (6 bases). The CDR3 totals 15 residues. CDR1 is SGHRS, CDR2 YFSETQ, per germline. V lost 0 bases and J lost 6, with 13 bases in between. The CDR3 is CASSLAGDPPQPQHF. The CDR3 nucleotides read TGCGCCAGCAGCTTGGCAGGGGATCCTCCTCAGCCCCAGCATTTT.

This clone has a single count. The chain joins TRBV7-3 to TRBJ1-4, with unresolved D. The germline V gene encodes CDR1 SGHTA and CDR2 FQGTGA. The CDR3 length is 13 residues. Trimming cost V 5 bases and J 7 bases, with 11 bases left between them. This chain's CDR3 is CASSQFVGEKLFF. CDR3 nucleotide sequence: TGTGCCAGCAGCCAGTTTGTAGGTGAAAAACTGTTTTTT.

This clone showed up just a few times. The chain links TRBV7-6 to TRBJ2-1; perhaps D is TRBD1 or TRBD2 (6 bases each). V lost 3 bases and J 7 bases, leaving 13 bases between the germline ends. This CDR3 comprises 14 residues. From germline, CDR1 is SGHVS and CDR2 FNYEAQ. The CDR3 region has the DNA TGTGCCAGCAGCTTCCGGCAGGGGAGGAATGAGCAGTTCTTC. As protein: CASSFRQGRNEQFF.

V is TRBV7-9 and J is TRBJ1-5, with 10 bases fitting TRBD1. CDR3 length equals 14 residues. Germline V gene sequence: CDR1 SEHNR, CDR2 FQNEAQ (reference sequence). V shed 5 bases, J shed 5 bases, and the junction held 3 bases outside the gene matches. CDR3 sequence (DNA): TGTGCCAGCAGCCGGACAGGGGGGGATCAGCCCCAGCATTTT. It translates to CASSRTGGDQPQHF.

This chain uses TRBV6-6 with TRBJ1-1, with TRBD1 matching 10 bases. V was pared by 5 bases and J by 0 bases, with 6 bases of the junction left unmatched. Germline V gives CDR1 MNHNY, CDR2 SVGAGI (reference sequence). This CDR3 is 16 amino acids long. The CDR3 sequence is CASSKSGTGVNTEAFF. CDR3 bases: TGTGCCAGCAGTAAATCCGGGACAGGGGTGAACACTGAAGCTTTCTTT.

The chain has TRBV30 and TRBJ2-2; the match to TRBD2 covers 7 bases. Germline V lookup: CDR1 GTSNPN, CDR2 SVGIG (reference sequence). The ends lost 4 bases at V and 5 bases at J; junction bases unmatched: 7. The length of the CDR3 is 14 residues. The CDR3 coding sequence is TGTGCCTGGAAGAGACTAGCTACGACCGGGGAGCTGTTTTTT. Translated: CAWKRLATTGELFF.

The gene calls are TRBV28 and TRBJ1-6; TRBD1 might be the D (5 bases). From germline, CDR1 is MDHEN and CDR2 SYDVKM. CDR3 length equals 17 residues. V was shortened by 2 bases and J by 7 bases, with 18 bases between the two germline ends. In DNA, the CDR3 is TGTGCCAGCAGTTTAGGGGACCATTCTTACGGCAATTCACCCCTCCACTTT. Encoded protein: CASSLGDHSYGNSPLHF. Looking up the rest from reference TRBV28 and TRBJ1-6 gives the full variable domain: DVKVTQSSRYLVKRTGEKVFLECVQDMDHENMFWYRQDPGLGLRLIYFSYDVKMKEKGDIPEGYSVSREKKERFSLILESASTNQTSMYLCASSLGDHSYGNSPLHFGNGTRLTVT.

The chain has TRBV7-2 and TRBJ2-7; 9 bases line up with TRBD1. The CDR3 is 16 residues long. Per germline, CDR1 SGHTA and CDR2 FQGNSA. The J segment lost 6 bases and the V segment lost 2 bases, leaving 11 bases of the junction unmatched. The CDR3 is CASSLSFGTGLPEQYF. The CDR3 bases are TGTGCCAGCAGCTTAAGTTTTGGGACAGGGTTGCCCGAGCAGTACTTC.

This chain connects TRBV6-8 to TRBJ1-6; 12 nucleotides agree with TRBD1. The germline V gene has CDR1 MNHGY and CDR2 SAAAGT. With V trimmed by 5 bases and J by 13 bases, 12 bases remained unmatched. CDR3 length: 16 residues. This chain's CDR3 is CASSRRDRGPESPLHF. DNA for the CDR3: TGTGCCAGCAGTCGCCGGGACAGGGGGCCGGAATCGCCCCTCCACTTT.

This chain connects TRBV19 to TRBJ2-5, with D perhaps given as TRBD1 or TRBD2 (6 bases each). The CDR3 sequence is 16 residues long. Germline V lookup: CDR1 LNHDA, CDR2 SQIVND (reference sequence). V was cut by 6 bases and J by 0 bases, with 17 bases left in between. CDR3 protein: CASSLGGGRYQETQYF. The CDR3 DNA is TGTGCCAGTAGCTTGGGGGGCGGGCGCTACCAAGAGACCCAGTACTTC. Using reference TRBV19 and TRBJ2-5 for the parts outside the CDR3, the full variable domain is DGGITQSPKYLFRKEGQNVTLSCEQNLNHDAMYWYRQDPGQGLRLIYYSQIVNDFQKGDIAEGYSVSREKKESFPLTVTSAQKNPTAFYLCASSLGGGRYQETQYFGPGTRLLVL.

The chain combines TRBV6-5 with TRBJ1-5; weak D call: TRBD1 (5 bases). V gave up 7 bases and J gave up 4 bases, with 11 bases separating them. Germline CDR1 reads MNHEY; CDR2 reads SVGAGI. The length of the CDR3 is 13 residues. The CDR3 region is CASNRRPNQPQHF. CDR3 bases: TGTGCCAGCAACAGGCGGCCAAATCAGCCCCAGCATTTT.

CDR3 DNA sequence: TGCGCCAGCAGCTTGGGCCGGGACAGGGTCCCCGAGCAGTACTTC. Translated: CASSLGRDRVPEQYF. The chain combines TRBV5-1 with TRBJ2-7, with 9 positions matching TRBD1. Trimming took 0 bases from V and 6 from J; bases not matched to a gene: 7. The CDR3 has 15 residues. CDR1 is SGHRS, CDR2 YFSETQ, per germline.

This chain connects TRBV6-1 to TRBJ1-2; no definite D call. Germline V gene lookup returns CDR1 MNHNS and CDR2 SASEGT. V dropped 1 base and J dropped 5 bases, with 5 bases sitting between them. This CDR3 region has 12 residues. The CDR3 region has the DNA TGTGCCAGCAGTGAAGGGGCATATGGCTACACCTTC. Residues: CASSEGAYGYTF.

The chain combines TRBV19 with TRBJ1-2; 9 bases are a match to TRBD1. The ends lost 3 bases at V and 8 bases at J; junction bases unmatched: 4. The CDR3 runs to 13 residues. Per germline, CDR1 LNHDA and CDR2 SQIVND (reference sequence). CDR3 DNA sequence: TGTGCCAGTAGTATTGGGACAGGGTACGGCTACACCTTC. Its translation: CASSIGTGYGYTF.

J is TRBJ1-5 and V is TRBV28; possible D gene TRBD1, 5 bases. CDR3 length: 15 amino acids. Germline CDR1 and CDR2: MDHEN and SYDVKM. V gave up 2 bases and J gave up 7 bases, with 15 bases separating them. In nucleotides, the CDR3 is TGTGCCAGCAGTTTAAGTGGGCAGGGAGGCCAGCCCCAGCATTTT. Protein sequence: CASSLSGQGGQPQHF.

The gene calls are TRBV10-3 and TRBJ1-1, with D unclear. CDR3 length: 11 amino acids. The V gene's germline CDR1 is ENHRY and CDR2 SYGVKD. Trimming pared 3 bases from V and 10 bases from J, leaving 9 bases between. CDR3 residues: CAISEGSGAFF. The DNA for the CDR3 is TGTGCCATCAGTGAAGGAAGCGGAGCTTTCTTT.